This T cell receptor beta chain was identified during a study of control samples from healthy donors and cancer patients. The V and J ends lost 7 bases and 6 bases respectively, with 23 bases between them. CDR3 size: 16 residues. Germline V CDR1 and CDR2: LNHDA, SQIVND (reference sequence). Libraries were prepared by immunoSEQ multiplex PCR; TCRdb keeps only in-frame clonotypes and omits some of them. The profile shows some 80,000 clones, 70% to 90% of them singletons. The genes are TRBV19 and TRBJ2-3; TRBD1 might be the D (6 bases). This sequence originates from a woman aged 55-70 years with head and neck cancer. Specimen: PBMCs. CDR3 region: CASTSRDTRQLDTQYF. CDR3 sequence (DNA): TGTGCCAGTACCAGCCGGGACACAAGGCAGTTGGATACGCAGTATTTT.